Listed below are T cell receptor beta chains from one sample, sequenced in a study of T and B cells in COVID-19 patients. One entry per CDR3 protein results from TCRdb running MiXCR on the multiplex PCR reads. The sample lists 17,000 or so distinct CDR3 sequences, approximately 26% seen once, with about 3.1% in the top ten. Sequenced material: blood. The receptors stem from a human donor who had recovered from COVID-19. CDR3s include the opening cysteine and the closing phenylalanine or tryptophan. D genes are given only for firm matches. Clone size is not always given. Where it is, it says once, few, many or a class for expanded clones.

v_gene: TRBV2
abundance: -
d_gene: -
j_gene: TRBJ1-2
CDR3nt: TGTGCCAGCAGCCCTAAGGGGGGCAGCTATGGCTACACCTTC
CDR3aa: CASSPKGGSYGYTF

v_gene: TRBV18
abundance: once
d_gene: TRBD1
j_gene: TRBJ1-2
CDR3nt: TGTGCCAGCTCACCAAGGCTCGCAGGGGGAAGTGATGGCTACACCTTC
CDR3aa: CASSPRLAGGSDGYTF

v_gene: TRBV7-2
abundance: few
d_gene: -
j_gene: TRBJ1-2
CDR3nt: TGTGCCAGCAGCACCCCAGAGGGTGGCTACACCTTC
CDR3aa: CASSTPEGGYTF

v_gene: TRBV20-1
abundance: -
d_gene: -
j_gene: TRBJ2-5
CDR3nt: TGCAGTGCTAGTAGGCTAGCTATGAAGACCCAGTACTTC
CDR3aa: CSASRLAMKTQYF

v_gene: TRBV7-9
abundance: few
d_gene: -
j_gene: TRBJ1-5
CDR3nt: TGTGCCAGCAGCTTAATCAATCAGCCCCAGCATTTT
CDR3aa: CASSLINQPQHF

v_gene: TRBV7-2
abundance: -
d_gene: TRBD2
j_gene: TRBJ2-1
CDR3nt: TGTGCCAGCAGCTCCCACCTTAAGAGCGGGGGGGGCAATGAGCAGTTCTTC
CDR3aa: CASSSHLKSGGGNEQFF

v_gene: TRBV12-3/TRBV12-4
abundance: -
d_gene: -
j_gene: TRBJ1-5
CDR3nt: TGTGCCAGCAGTTCGGACAGAAATAGCAATCAGCCCCAGCATTTT
CDR3aa: CASSSDRNSNQPQHF

v_gene: TRBV12-3/TRBV12-4
abundance: -
d_gene: -
j_gene: TRBJ2-7
CDR3nt: TGTGCCAGCAGTTTTGTAGAGCGGCACGAGCAGTACTTC
CDR3aa: CASSFVERHEQYF

v_gene: TRBV5-1
abundance: -
d_gene: TRBD1
j_gene: TRBJ2-2
CDR3nt: TGCGCCAGCAGCGAAACAGGGGGCTTCTCCGGGGAGCTGTTTTTT
CDR3aa: CASSETGGFSGELFF

v_gene: TRBV5-4
abundance: -
d_gene: -
j_gene: TRBJ2-5
CDR3nt: TGTGCCAGAAGCCCGGACAACCGACAAGAGACCCAGTACTTC
CDR3aa: CARSPDNRQETQYF

v_gene: TRBV30
abundance: -
d_gene: -
j_gene: TRBJ1-6
CDR3nt: TGTGCCTGGATACTATTTGTAGGGGTTTCACCCCTCCACTTT
CDR3aa: CAWILFVGVSPLHF

v_gene: TRBV6-5
abundance: -
d_gene: -
j_gene: TRBJ1-2
CDR3nt: TGTGCCAGCAGGTACAGGGTTGGTCTTGGCTACACCTTC
CDR3aa: CASRYRVGLGYTF

v_gene: TRBV19
abundance: medium-sized
d_gene: -
j_gene: TRBJ2-7
CDR3nt: TGTGCCAGTATGTCACAGAGGGGTTTGGGTGAGCAGTACTTC
CDR3aa: CASMSQRGLGEQYF

v_gene: TRBV19
abundance: -
d_gene: -
j_gene: TRBJ2-7
CDR3nt: TGTGCCAGCCCCCGGTATGACAGCGGGTCCGGGGACGAGCAGTACTTC
CDR3aa: CASPRYDSGSGDEQYF

v_gene: TRBV29-1
abundance: many
d_gene: TRBD1
j_gene: TRBJ1-1
CDR3nt: TGCAGCGTTGAAAAGGGACAGGGGGGCGAAGCTTTCTTT
CDR3aa: CSVEKGQGGEAFF

v_gene: TRBV18
abundance: -
d_gene: -
j_gene: TRBJ1-1
CDR3nt: TGTGCCAGCTCAACTACAGAGGACGCTGAAGCTTTCTTT
CDR3aa: CASSTTEDAEAFF

v_gene: TRBV19
abundance: many
d_gene: -
j_gene: TRBJ1-5
CDR3nt: TGTGCCAGTAGACCAGCAGGGTCAAGTAGCAATCAGCCCCAGCATTTT
CDR3aa: CASRPAGSSSNQPQHF

v_gene: TRBV7-9
abundance: -
d_gene: TRBD2
j_gene: TRBJ2-5
CDR3nt: TGTGCCAGCAGTCCAGGGGGTAGCGGGAGTATGACCCAGTACTTC
CDR3aa: CASSPGGSGSMTQYF

v_gene: TRBV5-1
abundance: -
d_gene: TRBD2
j_gene: TRBJ2-3
CDR3nt: TGCGCCAGCAGCCGAGGACTAGCGGGGGCTAGCACAGATACGCAGTATTTT
CDR3aa: CASSRGLAGASTDTQYF

v_gene: TRBV27
abundance: -
d_gene: -
j_gene: TRBJ1-5
CDR3nt: TGTGCCAGCAGTTCAAGTTTCAATCAGCCCCAGCATTTT
CDR3aa: CASSSSFNQPQHF

v_gene: TRBV7-9
abundance: few
d_gene: -
j_gene: TRBJ2-5
CDR3nt: TGTGCCAGCAGCTCCGGGGTACAAACCCAGTACTTC
CDR3aa: CASSSGVQTQYF

v_gene: TRBV11-2
abundance: few
d_gene: -
j_gene: TRBJ2-1
CDR3nt: TGTGCCAGCAGCTTAGCTGGCGGTAGCTCCTACAATGAGCAGTTCTTC
CDR3aa: CASSLAGGSSYNEQFF

v_gene: TRBV18
abundance: many
d_gene: -
j_gene: TRBJ2-1
CDR3nt: TGTGCCAGCCATTGGGGGGATGAGCAGTTCTTC
CDR3aa: CASHWGDEQFF

v_gene: TRBV19
abundance: medium-sized
d_gene: -
j_gene: TRBJ1-6
CDR3nt: TGTGCCAGTAGCAAAGTGAATTCACCCCTCCACTTT
CDR3aa: CASSKVNSPLHF

v_gene: TRBV12-3/TRBV12-4
abundance: many
d_gene: TRBD1
j_gene: TRBJ2-2
CDR3nt: TGTGCCAGCAGTCAAAATACCGGGACAGGGGGCACCGGGGAGCTGTTTTTT
CDR3aa: CASSQNTGTGGTGELFF

v_gene: TRBV6-1
abundance: -
d_gene: -
j_gene: TRBJ1-2
CDR3nt: TGTGCCAGCAGTGTCAGAAAAGGGAGGGGGGAACCTGGCTACACCTTC
CDR3aa: CASSVRKGRGEPGYTF

v_gene: TRBV5-4
abundance: few
d_gene: -
j_gene: TRBJ1-3
CDR3nt: TGTGCCAGCAGCTTGGACAGGCCTTCCTCTGGAAACACCATATATTTT
CDR3aa: CASSLDRPSSGNTIYF

v_gene: TRBV12-3/TRBV12-4
abundance: few
d_gene: TRBD1
j_gene: TRBJ1-6
CDR3nt: TGTGCCAGCAGTTTCCTGACAGGGCTAGGGTCACCCCTCCACTTT
CDR3aa: CASSFLTGLGSPLHF

v_gene: TRBV7-9
abundance: few
d_gene: -
j_gene: TRBJ2-1
CDR3nt: TGTGCCAGCAGGTTGCTCCCGAGCGATGAGCAGTTCTTC
CDR3aa: CASRLLPSDEQFF

v_gene: TRBV6-2/TRBV6-3
abundance: -
d_gene: -
j_gene: TRBJ2-7
CDR3nt: TGTGCCAGCAGTTCACCTACAGGGCCCCTCTACGAGCAGTACTTC
CDR3aa: CASSSPTGPLYEQYF

v_gene: TRBV18
abundance: medium-sized
d_gene: TRBD1
j_gene: TRBJ2-1
CDR3nt: TGTGCCAGCTCCGTAGGGACAGGGTCCTACAATGAGCAGTTCTTC
CDR3aa: CASSVGTGSYNEQFF

v_gene: TRBV19
abundance: many
d_gene: TRBD1
j_gene: TRBJ1-1
CDR3nt: TGTGCCAGGCCGGATGAGGTTTGGGACAGGGTTGTCACTGAAGCTTTCTTT
CDR3aa: CARPDEVWDRVVTEAFF

v_gene: TRBV20-1
abundance: -
d_gene: TRBD2
j_gene: TRBJ2-3
CDR3nt: TGCAGTGCTAGAGTAGGGACTAGCGGGGGCGGGGCGGATACGCAGTATTTT
CDR3aa: CSARVGTSGGGADTQYF

v_gene: TRBV4-1
abundance: -
d_gene: TRBD2
j_gene: TRBJ2-5
CDR3nt: TGCGCCAGCAGCCTGCGACTAGCGGGGGAGCAAGAGACCCAGTACTTC
CDR3aa: CASSLRLAGEQETQYF

v_gene: TRBV19
abundance: medium-sized
d_gene: TRBD2
j_gene: TRBJ2-2
CDR3nt: TGTGCCAGTAGTATAGCGGGGGGAACCGGGGAGCTGTTTTTT
CDR3aa: CASSIAGGTGELFF

v_gene: TRBV7-4
abundance: once
d_gene: -
j_gene: TRBJ2-6
CDR3nt: TGTGCCAGCAGCTTGCCAGGCCTAACTGGGGCCAACGTCCTGACTTTC
CDR3aa: CASSLPGLTGANVLTF

v_gene: TRBV5-4
abundance: medium-sized
d_gene: TRBD1
j_gene: TRBJ2-6
CDR3nt: TGTGCCAGCAGTGTTAACAGGGGGCCCGGGGCCAACGTCCTGACTTTC
CDR3aa: CASSVNRGPGANVLTF

v_gene: TRBV12-3/TRBV12-4
abundance: -
d_gene: -
j_gene: TRBJ1-6
CDR3nt: TGTGCCAGCAGTGAGGCCGGAAGTAATTCACCCCTCCACTTT
CDR3aa: CASSEAGSNSPLHF

v_gene: TRBV19
abundance: many
d_gene: -
j_gene: TRBJ2-3
CDR3nt: TGTGCCAGTAGTATAACCCCGGCAGGGGCCCTCACAGATACGCAGTATTTT
CDR3aa: CASSITPAGALTDTQYF

v_gene: TRBV18
abundance: -
d_gene: -
j_gene: TRBJ2-1
CDR3nt: TGTGCCAGCTCAGGAGGGATCAGCTTCTCCTACAATGAGCAGTTCTTC
CDR3aa: CASSGGISFSYNEQFF

v_gene: TRBV19
abundance: medium-sized
d_gene: TRBD2
j_gene: TRBJ2-5
CDR3nt: TGTGCCAGTAGTATTGCAGCGGGGGCAGAGACCCAGTACTTC
CDR3aa: CASSIAAGAETQYF

v_gene: TRBV7-6
abundance: few
d_gene: -
j_gene: TRBJ2-5
CDR3nt: TGTGCCAGCAGCTACAACCACAAGAGGGGGTCCCAAGAGACCCAGTACTTC
CDR3aa: CASSYNHKRGSQETQYF

v_gene: TRBV18
abundance: -
d_gene: -
j_gene: TRBJ1-1
CDR3nt: TGTGCCAGCTCTCAGGGGCTTGAGTTCACTGAAGCTTTCTTT
CDR3aa: CASSQGLEFTEAFF

v_gene: TRBV27
abundance: few
d_gene: -
j_gene: TRBJ1-5
CDR3nt: TGTGCCAGCAGTTTAGTTTACAATCAGCCCCAGCATTTT
CDR3aa: CASSLVYNQPQHF

v_gene: TRBV6-1
abundance: many
d_gene: -
j_gene: TRBJ1-5
CDR3nt: TGTGCCAGCAGTGAAGCGGGGGGGGGAAATCAGCCCCAGCATTTT
CDR3aa: CASSEAGGGNQPQHF

v_gene: TRBV19
abundance: medium-sized
d_gene: TRBD1
j_gene: TRBJ2-7
CDR3nt: TGTGCCAGTAGTATCCGGGACAGGGACCCCTACGAGCAGTACTTC
CDR3aa: CASSIRDRDPYEQYF

v_gene: TRBV28
abundance: -
d_gene: TRBD2
j_gene: TRBJ2-7
CDR3nt: TGTGCCAGCAGTCCCCCACTAGCGGGGGGCGAGCAGTACTTC
CDR3aa: CASSPPLAGGEQYF

v_gene: TRBV12-3/TRBV12-4
abundance: many
d_gene: TRBD2
j_gene: TRBJ2-3
CDR3nt: TGTGCCAGCAGTTTAGAGAGACTAGCGGGAGGGACAGATACGCAGTATTTT
CDR3aa: CASSLERLAGGTDTQYF

v_gene: TRBV4-3
abundance: few
d_gene: TRBD1
j_gene: TRBJ1-6
CDR3nt: TGCGCCAGCAGCCAAGGACAGGGGGATTCACCCCTCCACTTT
CDR3aa: CASSQGQGDSPLHF

v_gene: TRBV5-4
abundance: once
d_gene: -
j_gene: TRBJ2-7
CDR3nt: TGTGCCAGCAGCTTGGGGGGGCTCTACGAGCAGTACTTC
CDR3aa: CASSLGGLYEQYF

v_gene: TRBV11-2
abundance: -
d_gene: -
j_gene: TRBJ2-3
CDR3nt: TGTGCCAGCACCTCACAGGGGCTAGCGGGCACAGATACGCAGTATTTT
CDR3aa: CASTSQGLAGTDTQYF

v_gene: TRBV5-6
abundance: -
d_gene: TRBD1
j_gene: TRBJ1-4
CDR3nt: TGTGCCAGCAGCTCCGGGACAGGGGCTGAAAAACTGTTTTTT
CDR3aa: CASSSGTGAEKLFF

v_gene: TRBV6-4
abundance: -
d_gene: TRBD2
j_gene: TRBJ2-3
CDR3nt: TGTGCCAGCAGTCGACGCGCAGGTGGGGCGGGAGCCACAGATACGCAGTATTTT
CDR3aa: CASSRRAGGAGATDTQYF

v_gene: TRBV6-2/TRBV6-3
abundance: -
d_gene: -
j_gene: TRBJ2-1
CDR3nt: TGTGCCAGCAGTTACTCCTTAGGTGGTGAGCAGTTCTTC
CDR3aa: CASSYSLGGEQFF

v_gene: TRBV6-2/TRBV6-3
abundance: medium-sized
d_gene: -
j_gene: TRBJ2-2
CDR3nt: TGTGCCAGCAGCCTCTTGGCCTTCACCGGGGAGCTGTTTTTT
CDR3aa: CASSLLAFTGELFF

v_gene: TRBV5-1
abundance: -
d_gene: -
j_gene: TRBJ1-5
CDR3nt: TGCGCCAGCAGCTTGTTCGGAGGGGACGGGAGCAATCAGCCCCAGCATTTT
CDR3aa: CASSLFGGDGSNQPQHF

v_gene: TRBV5-6
abundance: many
d_gene: -
j_gene: TRBJ1-5
CDR3nt: TGTGCCAGCAGCTTGTATGGTCAGGCCGATCAGCCCCAGCATTTT
CDR3aa: CASSLYGQADQPQHF

v_gene: TRBV10-3
abundance: few
d_gene: -
j_gene: TRBJ2-7
CDR3nt: TGTGCCATCAGTGGCAGGGTCAGCGGCTACGAGCAGTACTTC
CDR3aa: CAISGRVSGYEQYF

v_gene: TRBV6-2/TRBV6-3
abundance: -
d_gene: -
j_gene: TRBJ1-5
CDR3nt: TGTGCCAGCAGTTACTCGACGACATGGGATCAGCCCCAGCATTTT
CDR3aa: CASSYSTTWDQPQHF